These T cell receptor beta chains were read from a single sample in a study of blood T cell repertoires in COVID-19. The assay was immunoSEQ multiplex PCR, and TCRdb's table has in-frame clones only and misses some. The table shows some 96,000 clones, with about 90% occurring only once. Sequencing was done on a sample of peripheral blood. The receptor set was obtained from a man aged 25 to 40 in a cohort sampled during active COVID-19. Both conserved end residues are part of each CDR3. A D gene is named only where the DNA matches it firmly. Clone size is not always given. Where it is, it says once, few, many or a class for expanded clones.

clone size,V gene,J gene,D gene,CDR3 protein,CDR3 DNA
NA,TRBV7-9,TRBJ1-4,TRBD1,CASSPWDRAGEKLFF,TGTGCCAGCAGCCCATGGGACAGGGCTGGCGAAAAACTGTTTTTT
NA,TRBV11-1,TRBJ2-3,NA,CASSSRSKVDTQYF,TGTGCCAGCAGCTCCAGGTCGAAGGTCGATACGCAGTATTTT
NA,TRBV7-9,TRBJ2-1,TRBD1,CASSRRDRDYNEQFF,TGTGCCAGCAGCCGCCGGGACAGGGACTACAATGAGCAGTTCTTC
NA,TRBV2,TRBJ2-7,NA,CASSDYSEQYF,TGTGCCAGCAGCGACTACTCCGAGCAGTACTTC
once,TRBV30,TRBJ2-5,NA,CAWKDSSIKTQYF,TGTGCCTGGAAAGATTCTAGCATAAAGACCCAGTACTTC
NA,TRBV18,TRBJ2-7,TRBD1,CASSRGSGQGLYEQYF,TGTGCCAGCTCACGAGGTTCGGGACAGGGATTATACGAGCAGTACTTC
NA,TRBV2,TRBJ2-7,TRBD2,CASSPGLAIYEQYF,TGTGCCAGCAGCCCGGGACTAGCCATCTACGAGCAGTACTTC
NA,TRBV6-6,TRBJ2-3,NA,CASSYDMGASTDTQYF,TGTGCCAGCAGTTACGATATGGGGGCGTCCACAGATACGCAGTATTTT
NA,TRBV3-1/TRBV3-2,TRBJ1-6,NA,CASSQDETVYSPLHF,TGTGCCAGCAGCCAAGACGAGACAGTCTATTCACCCCTCCACTTT
few,TRBV27,TRBJ1-5,NA,CASSRGMENQPQHF,TGTGCCAGCAGTCGGGGGATGGAAAATCAGCCCCAGCATTTT
NA,TRBV11-2,TRBJ2-1,TRBD1,CASSFQGVSYNEQFF,TGTGCCAGCAGCTTTCAGGGGGTATCCTACAATGAGCAGTTCTTC
NA,TRBV5-1,TRBJ2-2,NA,CASSFRDTNTGELFF,TGCGCCAGCAGCTTTAGGGACACGAACACCGGGGAGCTGTTTTTT
once,TRBV7-2,TRBJ2-3,TRBD2,CASSPRRLAGGTDTQYF,TGTGCCAGCAGCCCCAGACGACTAGCGGGGGGCACAGATACGCAGTATTTT
NA,TRBV7-7,TRBJ2-2,TRBD1,CASSLVAGGDTGELFF,TGTGCCAGCAGCTTAGTGGCAGGGGGTGACACCGGGGAGCTGTTTTTT
few,TRBV28,TRBJ1-2,TRBD1,CASRLSGTGTRTF,TGTGCCAGCAGGTTGTCCGGGACAGGTACAAGGACCTTC
NA,TRBV7-3,TRBJ2-3,NA,CASSLNRDTDTQYF,TGTGCCAGCAGCTTAAACAGGGACACAGATACGCAGTATTTT
NA,TRBV6-1,TRBJ1-2,NA,CASSEYFNRRSGYTF,TGTGCCAGCAGTGAATACTTTAATAGGAGATCTGGCTACACCTTC
NA,TRBV9,TRBJ2-5,TRBD1,CASSVGTGDETQYF,TGTGCCAGCAGCGTTGGGACAGGGGATGAGACCCAGTACTTC
NA,TRBV5-1,TRBJ2-3,TRBD2,CASSPGGSSTDTQYF,TGCGCCAGCAGCCCGGGGGGGTCTAGCACAGATACGCAGTATTTT
NA,TRBV14,TRBJ2-7,TRBD1,CASSQATGFEQYF,TGTGCCAGCAGCCAAGCGACAGGGTTCGAGCAGTACTTC
NA,TRBV9,TRBJ2-1,NA,CASSVDVNPAYNEQFF,TGTGCCAGCAGCGTAGATGTAAACCCGGCCTACAATGAGCAGTTCTTC
NA,TRBV19,TRBJ1-5,NA,CASSRSGGTLFLGQPQHF,TGTGCCAGTAGTAGATCGGGAGGAACCTTATTTCTAGGTCAGCCCCAGCATTTT
NA,TRBV9,TRBJ1-6,TRBD1,CASSSLAGTDISPLHF,TGTGCCAGCAGCTCGTTAGCAGGGACAGACATTTCACCCCTCCACTTT
NA,TRBV10-3,TRBJ1-6,NA,CAIKRGSANNSPLHF,TGTGCCATCAAGAGGGGGTCCGCCAATAATTCACCCCTCCACTTT
NA,TRBV2,TRBJ1-6,NA,CASSVGPSSYNSPLHF,TGTGCCAGCAGTGTGGGGCCGAGCTCCTATAATTCACCCCTCCACTTT
NA,TRBV5-1,TRBJ2-5,TRBD2,CASSLGSSGGYQVGQYF,TGCGCCAGCAGCTTGGGGTCTAGCGGGGGGTACCAAGTGGGCCAGTACTTC
once,TRBV5-4,TRBJ2-7,TRBD1,CASWAGTGYEQYF,TGTGCCAGCTGGGCCGGGACAGGCTACGAGCAGTACTTC
NA,TRBV7-6,TRBJ2-3,NA,CASSLGWEVGDTQYF,TGTGCCAGCAGCTTAGGGTGGGAGGTGGGAGATACGCAGTATTTT
NA,TRBV30,TRBJ1-2,TRBD1,CAWNTGGDGYTF,TGTGCCTGGAATACAGGGGGTGATGGCTACACCTTC
NA,TRBV5-1,TRBJ1-1,NA,CASSPRQENTEAFF,TGCGCCAGCAGCCCCCGACAGGAGAACACTGAAGCTTTCTTT
NA,TRBV5-1,TRBJ2-3,TRBD1,CASSDRDRVYTQYF,TGCGCCAGCAGCGACCGGGACAGGGTTTATACGCAGTATTTT
NA,TRBV5-6,TRBJ2-5,NA,CASSLGTRLGETQYF,TGTGCCAGCAGCTTGGGAACCCGCCTCGGGGAGACCCAGTACTTC
NA,TRBV6-2/TRBV6-3,TRBJ1-1,NA,CASSYRTSSEAFF,TGTGCCAGCAGTTACCGTACCAGTTCTGAAGCTTTCTTT
NA,TRBV2,TRBJ2-3,TRBD2,CASRLGGRGGPDTQYF,TGTGCCAGCCGGCTCGGAGGGCGGGGGGGCCCAGATACGCAGTATTTT
NA,TRBV6-2/TRBV6-3,TRBJ2-3,NA,CASSYSQGGTDTQYF,TGTGCCAGCAGTTACTCTCAGGGTGGGACAGATACGCAGTATTTT
NA,TRBV3-1/TRBV3-2,TRBJ1-4,NA,CASSQRSGINEKLFF,TGTGCCAGCAGCCAGAGATCAGGGATTAATGAAAAACTGTTTTTT
NA,TRBV3-1/TRBV3-2,TRBJ1-2,TRBD1,CASSQGGQNYGYTF,TGTGCCAGCAGCCAAGGGGGACAGAACTATGGCTACACCTTC
NA,TRBV24-1,TRBJ1-5,NA,CATSDLWDAGAQPQHF,TGTGCCACCAGTGACCTATGGGACGCGGGGGCCCAGCCCCAGCATTTT
NA,TRBV6-5,TRBJ2-1,TRBD1,CASKGTGFYNEQFF,TGTGCCAGCAAAGGGACAGGGTTTTACAATGAGCAGTTCTTC
NA,TRBV21-1,TRBJ1-4,NA,CASSKRQGRRQTNEKLFF,TGTGCCAGCAGCAAAAGACAGGGAAGAAGGCAAACTAATGAAAAACTGTTTTTT
NA,TRBV7-9,TRBJ1-2,TRBD1,CASSLGQGSYGYTF,TGTGCCAGCAGCCTAGGACAGGGGAGCTATGGCTACACCTTC
NA,TRBV28,TRBJ1-5,NA,CASSLQDQPQHF,TGTGCCAGCAGTTTACAGGATCAGCCCCAGCATTTT
few,TRBV23-1,TRBJ2-1,NA,CASSQPPGQNHNEQFF,TGCGCCAGCAGTCAACCCCCCGGACAGAACCACAATGAGCAGTTCTTC
once,TRBV11-2,TRBJ2-7,TRBD2,CASSLGTGLVAYEQYF,TGTGCCAGCAGCTTAGGTACGGGACTAGTCGCCTACGAGCAGTACTTC
NA,TRBV7-2,TRBJ2-4,TRBD1,CASSMTGGGYAKNIQYF,TGTGCCAGCAGCATGACAGGGGGAGGCTATGCCAAAAACATTCAGTACTTC
NA,TRBV5-5,TRBJ1-2,NA,CASSTGGNYGYTF,TGTGCCAGCAGCACCGGGGGGAACTATGGCTACACCTTC
NA,TRBV6-4,TRBJ2-3,TRBD1,CASSATGQGADTQYF,TGTGCCAGCAGTGCGACGGGACAGGGGGCAGATACGCAGTATTTT
NA,TRBV5-6,TRBJ2-2,TRBD1,CASSLGQGVGELFF,TGTGCCAGCAGCTTGGGACAGGGGGTCGGGGAGCTGTTTTTT